The 17 T cell receptor beta chains in this list originate from one sample, sequenced in a study of T cells in narcolepsy. Only in-frame clones appear in the TCRdb table, and some are missing; sequencing was by immunoSEQ multiplex PCR. The sample contains about 30,000 clones, about four fifths of which appear only once. The sample comprised memory (CD45RA-) CD4+ T cells from blood. These receptors all stem from a human donor in good health.

This clone was detected a few times. The rearrangement links TRBV27 to TRBJ1-1, with D tentatively TRBD1 (5 bases). The germline gives CDR1 MNHEY, CDR2 SMNVEV (reference sequence). V dropped 3 bases and J dropped 3 bases, with 8 bases sitting between them. This CDR3 has 13 residues. Written as DNA, the CDR3 is TGTGCCAGCAGTTTTGAGGGGTACACTGAAGCTTTCTTT. Its protein is CASSFEGYTEAFF.

The chain combines TRBV10-1 with TRBJ2-3; D could derive from TRBD1 or TRBD2 (5 bases each). Germline values: CDR1 WNHNN, CDR2 SYGVQD (reference sequence). The CDR3 has 13 residues. The V end lost 4 bases, the J end lost 4 bases, and 9 bases lay between the germline ends. For the CDR3, the DNA is TGCGCCAGCAGTGGTTTGGGGGCAGATACGCAGTATTTT. Its translation is CASSGLGADTQYF.

The chain carries TRBV19 and TRBJ1-2; no firm D call. Germline V lookup: CDR1 LNHDA, CDR2 SQIVND (reference sequence). V lost 1 base, J lost 0 bases, and 15 bases lay in between. This CDR3 has 17 amino acids. CDR3: CASSIAPGQWSNYGYTF. DNA of the CDR3: TGTGCCAGTAGTATAGCCCCTGGTCAATGGTCTAACTATGGCTACACCTTC.

V gene TRBV6-6 combines with J gene TRBJ2-1; a possible D gene is TRBD2 (5 bases). CDR1 and CDR2 from the germline V gene are MNHNY and SVGAGI (reference sequence). CDR3 length: 11 residues. The V and J ends lost 6 bases and 6 bases respectively, with 6 bases between them. The CDR3, as DNA: TGTGCCAGCAGCGAGGGCAATGAGCAGTTCTTC. Translation: CASSEGNEQFF.

V and J are TRBV5-8 and TRBJ1-2; the D is unclear. Germline V gives CDR1 SGHTS, CDR2 YDEGEE. V was clipped by 4 bases and J by 0 bases, with 10 bases between them. There are 14 residues in the CDR3. The CDR3 DNA reads as TGTGCCAGCAGCCTCGAACCTTCTAACTATGGCTACACCTTC. Protein sequence: CASSLEPSNYGYTF.

The chain joins TRBV11-2 to TRBJ1-2; D is uncertain. From germline, CDR1 is SGHAT and CDR2 FQNNGV. Trimming stripped 5 bases from V and 0 bases from J, with 10 bases between. The CDR3 consists of 14 residues. The CDR3 sequence is CASSPTPANYGYTF. In DNA form, the CDR3 reads TGTGCCAGCAGCCCGACCCCCGCTAACTATGGCTACACCTTC.

The V gene is TRBV11-3, the J gene TRBJ2-6; weak D call: TRBD2 (6 bases). Germline CDR1 is SGHNT and CDR2 is YENEEA. V lost 3 bases and J lost 4, with 13 bases in between. This CDR3 is 16 amino acids long. The CDR3 nucleotides are TGTGCCAGCAGCTTTTCCGGGGCGGGAGGGGCCAACGTCCTGACTTTC. Protein: CASSFSGAGGANVLTF.

J is TRBJ2-5 and V is TRBV6-5; either TRBD1 or TRBD2 may fit D (5 bases each). CDR1 and CDR2 (germline): MNHEY, SVGAGI. The CDR3 spans 11 residues. Trimming removed 2 bases at V and 7 bases at J, with 5 bases between. The CDR3 is CASSYGGTQYF. For the CDR3, the DNA is TGTGCCAGCAGTTACGGGGGGACCCAGTACTTC.

This chain connects TRBV6-5 to TRBJ2-3; D is ambiguous. This CDR3 region has 13 residues. Trimming pared 8 bases from V and 0 bases from J, leaving 9 bases between. CDR1 MNHEY and CDR2 SVGAGI come from the germline V gene. DNA for the CDR3: TGTGCCAGCCTGGGCCCTAGCACAGATACGCAGTATTTT. Protein: CASLGPSTDTQYF.

This chain links TRBV21-1 with TRBJ1-5. TRBV21-1 constitutes a pseudogene. The CDR3 length is 14 residues. As DNA, the CDR3 is TGTGCCCGAGGGGGGGCCGGTATGGGGCAGCCCCAGCATTTT. Protein sequence: CARGGAGMGQPQHF.

The chain carries TRBV5-1 and TRBJ1-4; 10 nucleotides match TRBD1. The V segment lost 0 bases and the J segment 4 bases; nucleotides outside the gene matches: 12. The CDR3 length is 19 residues. CDR1 is SGHRS and CDR2 is YFSETQ in the germline V gene. The CDR3 is CASSLAPGTGVIVNEKLFF. CDR3 coding DNA: TGCGCCAGCAGCTTGGCCCCCGGGACAGGGGTCATTGTTAATGAAAAACTGTTTTTT.

The CDR3: CASSYIGRLGGYTF. CDR3 nucleotide sequence: TGTGCCAGCAGTTATATAGGTCGGCTAGGGGGCTACACCTTC. V gene TRBV6-5 combines with J gene TRBJ1-2; D not certain. Germline loops: CDR1 MNHEY, CDR2 SVGAGI. This CDR3 comprises 14 residues. V was clipped by 3 bases and J by 8 bases, with 16 bases between them.

This chain connects TRBV28 to TRBJ1-1; TRBD1 might be the D (6 bases). V was cut by 3 bases and J by 0 bases, with 8 bases left in between. The CDR3 loop spans 14 amino acids. CDR1 and CDR2 from the germline V gene are MDHEN and SYDVKM. In DNA, the CDR3 is TGTGCCAGCAGTTTGAGGACAGTGAACACTGAAGCTTTCTTT. It translates to CASSLRTVNTEAFF.

The chain combines TRBV5-6 with TRBJ2-7; TRBD2 agrees at 12 bases. CDR3 length: 14 residues. CDR1 is SGHDT and CDR2 is YYEEEE in the germline V gene. J gave up 9 bases and V 3 bases, and 7 bases lay outside the gene matches. For the CDR3, the DNA is TGTGCCAGCAGCTCTAGCGGGGGGGCAAGAGGGCAGTACGTC. Its translation: CASSSSGGARGQYV.

The rearrangement joins TRBV14 to TRBJ1-2, with D uncertain. Germline V gives CDR1 SGHDN, CDR2 FVKESK. Deletions cut 0 bases from V and 7 bases from J, with 15 bases between. The CDR3 spans 15 residues. The CDR3 region is CASSQDQVAAGGYTF. The CDR3 DNA follows: TGTGCCAGCAGCCAAGATCAAGTGGCCGCTGGTGGCTACACCTTC.

This chain links TRBV9 with TRBJ2-3; D tentatively fits TRBD1 or TRBD2 (5 bases each). The CDR3 is made up of 14 amino acids. Germline CDR1 is SGDLS and CDR2 is YYNGEE. V was trimmed by 5 bases and J by 6 bases, leaving 16 bases between them. The CDR3 spells CASRSGTGEDTQYF. In nucleotides, the CDR3 is TGTGCCAGCAGATCAGGGACGGGCGAGGATACGCAGTATTTT.

The chain employs TRBV28 and TRBJ1-1; D gene uncertain. Per germline, CDR1 MDHEN and CDR2 SYDVKM. There are 14 residues in the CDR3. Trimming pared 3 bases from V and 0 bases from J, leaving 8 bases between. CDR3 nucleotide sequence: TGTGCCAGCAGTTTTCGACGGTTGAACACTGAAGCTTTCTTT. This encodes CASSFRRLNTEAFF.